A single sample is the source of the 5 T cell receptor beta chains below, sequenced in a study of T cells in Graves' hyperthyroidism and ophthalmopathy. It was RNA transcripts that yielded the amplified TCR beta CDR3 regions. The HTBI set primed first-round TCR CDR3 RT-PCR. From the multiplex PCR reads, TCRdb called clonotypes with MiXCR, one entry per CDR3 protein. Among hundreds of thousands of distinct CDR3 sequences listed, less than 25% were seen once. Input material: blood. Receptor source: a man aged 30 to 45 with Graves' ophthalmopathy.

V usage is TRBV12-3 or TRBV12-4 and J usage is TRBJ2-7; possible D gene TRBD2, 5 bases. The germline V and J ends were trimmed by 3 bases and 6 bases, with 21 bases remaining between them. The CDR3 covers 16 residues. The CDR3 protein is CASSFGGRGTYFEQYF. In nucleotides, the CDR3 is TGTGCCAGCAGTTTTGGAGGACGTGGTACCTACTTCGAGCAGTACTTC.

This clonotype was counted a few times. Its ends do not fully match the called genes, so a read error is possible. The chain recombines TRBV9 with TRBJ1-3, with a possible D match to TRBD1 (5 bases). Germline V gene lookup returns CDR1 SGDLS and CDR2 YYNGEE. This CDR3 has 14 amino acids. The CDR3 bases are TGTGCTAGCAGCGTAGGGGACTCTGGAAACACCATATATTTT. Protein: CASSVGDSGNTIYF.

This clonotype was observed a few times. This chain connects TRBV4-1 to TRBJ2-2, with 13 bases that match TRBD2. The J segment lost 6 bases and the V segment lost 5 bases, leaving 6 bases of the junction unmatched. CDR3 length: 16 amino acids. CDR1 and CDR2 (germline): MGHRA, YSYEKL. CDR3 loop: CASSGTSGRAPGELFF. The CDR3 region has the DNA TGCGCCAGCAGCGGTACTAGCGGGAGGGCCCCCGGGGAGCTGTTTTTT.

The rearrangement joins TRBV10-3 to TRBJ2-2, with 11 bases matching TRBD2. V lost 2 bases to trimming and J lost 0 bases; unmatched junction nucleotides: 8. This CDR3 spans 19 amino acids. CDR1 ENHRY and CDR2 SYGVKD come from the germline V gene. The CDR3 coding sequence is TGTGCCATCAGTGAGCCGACTAGCGGGGTTCTCGCGAACACCGGGGAGCTGTTTTTT. Residues: CAISEPTSGVLANTGELFF.

This clonotype was counted between two and nine times. The chain combines TRBV25-1 with TRBJ1-1; weak D call: TRBD1 (5 bases). This CDR3 is built from 14 residues. CDR1 and CDR2 from the germline V gene are MGHDK and SYGVNS. The V end was cut by 1 base, the J end by 4 bases, with 10 bases between. The chain's CDR3 is CASSEFGGGTEAFF. Here the CDR3 DNA reads TGTGCCAGCAGTGAATTCGGGGGGGGCACTGAAGCTTTCTTT.